Sequencing of this T cell receptor beta chain was carried out in a study of a mutant IDH1 vaccine in newly diagnosed glioma. Time point in this sample: week 47, end of study. With topical imiquimod, each dose of the vaccine consisted of 300 ug of mutant IDH1 20-mer peptide. The repertoire was sequenced with immunoSEQ multiplex PCR; TCRdb's copy has only in-frame clones and lacks some. The repertoire holds 60,000 to 70,000 clones, with 75% to 90% as singletons. Germline lookup yields CDR1 SGHDT and CDR2 YYEEEE. The CDR3 runs 16 residues. With V trimmed by 3 bases and J by 9 bases, 11 bases remained unmatched. As regards this clone: The antigen is unknown.

This clonotype originated in a man aged 25 to 40 with glioma. The rearrangement links TRBV5-6 to TRBJ2-1; 11 positions match TRBD2. The sample in question was PBMCs, obtained from a glioma patient whose treatment included an IDH1 peptide vaccine. The CDR3 bases are TGTGCCAGCAGCTCCCGTAATAGCGGGGGGGCCGGTGAGCAGTTCTTC. Amino acids: CASSSRNSGGAGEQFF.